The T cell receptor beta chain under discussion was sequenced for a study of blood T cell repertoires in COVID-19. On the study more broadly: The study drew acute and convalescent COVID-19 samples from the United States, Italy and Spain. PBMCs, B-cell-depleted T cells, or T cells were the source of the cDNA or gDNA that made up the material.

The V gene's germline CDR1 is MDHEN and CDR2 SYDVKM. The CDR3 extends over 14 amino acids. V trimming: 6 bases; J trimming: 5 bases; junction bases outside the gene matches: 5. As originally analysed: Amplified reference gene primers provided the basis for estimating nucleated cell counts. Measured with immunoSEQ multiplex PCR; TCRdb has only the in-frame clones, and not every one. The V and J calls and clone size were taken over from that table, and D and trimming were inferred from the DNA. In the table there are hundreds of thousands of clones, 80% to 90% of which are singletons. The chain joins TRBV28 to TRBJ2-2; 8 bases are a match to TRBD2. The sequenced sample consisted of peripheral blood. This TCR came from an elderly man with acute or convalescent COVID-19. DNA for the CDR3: TGTGCCAGCAGCCCCGGACTAGCTACCGGGGAGCTGTTTTTT. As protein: CASSPGLATGELFF.